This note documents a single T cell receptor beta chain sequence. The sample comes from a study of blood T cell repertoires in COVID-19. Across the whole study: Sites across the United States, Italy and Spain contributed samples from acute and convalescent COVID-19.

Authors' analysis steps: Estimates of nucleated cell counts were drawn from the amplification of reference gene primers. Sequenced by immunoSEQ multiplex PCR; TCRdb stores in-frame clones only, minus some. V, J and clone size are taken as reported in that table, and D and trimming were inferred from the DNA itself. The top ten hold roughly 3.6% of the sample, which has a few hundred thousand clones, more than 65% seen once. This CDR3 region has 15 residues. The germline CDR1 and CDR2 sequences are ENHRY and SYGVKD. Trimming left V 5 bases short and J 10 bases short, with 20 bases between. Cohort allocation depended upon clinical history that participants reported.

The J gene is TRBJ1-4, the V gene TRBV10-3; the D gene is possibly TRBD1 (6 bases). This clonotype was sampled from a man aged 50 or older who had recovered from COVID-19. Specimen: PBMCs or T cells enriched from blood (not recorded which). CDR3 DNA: TGTGCCATCAGTTCCTCACAGGGATCGGGAGGAAAACTGTTTTTT. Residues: CAISSSQGSGGKLFF.